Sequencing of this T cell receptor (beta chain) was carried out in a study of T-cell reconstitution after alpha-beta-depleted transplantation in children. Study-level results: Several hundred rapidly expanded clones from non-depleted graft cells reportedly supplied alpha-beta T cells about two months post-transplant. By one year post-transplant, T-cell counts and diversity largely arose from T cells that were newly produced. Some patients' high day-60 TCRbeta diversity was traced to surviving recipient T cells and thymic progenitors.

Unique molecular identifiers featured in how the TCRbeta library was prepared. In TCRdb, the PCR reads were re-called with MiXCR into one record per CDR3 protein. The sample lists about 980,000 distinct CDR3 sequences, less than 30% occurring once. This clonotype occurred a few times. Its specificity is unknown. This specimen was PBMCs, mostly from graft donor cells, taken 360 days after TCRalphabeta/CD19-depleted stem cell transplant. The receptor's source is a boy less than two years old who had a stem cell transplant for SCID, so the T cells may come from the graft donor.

DNA for the CDR3: TGCGCCAGCAGCTCCAGCCCACAGGGTTCGAACACTGAAGCTTTCTTT. It encodes CASSSSPQGSNTEAFF. The J gene is TRBJ1-1, the V gene TRBV5-1, with TRBD1 as a possible D gene (6 bases). V dropped 3 bases and J dropped 1 base, with 16 bases sitting between them. CDR1 is SGHRS, CDR2 YFSETQ, per germline. The CDR3 length is 16 residues. The variable domain in full, completed from reference TRBV5-1 and TRBJ1-1, reads KAGVTQTPRYLIKTRGQQVTLSCSPISGHRSVSWYQQTPGQGLQFLFEYFSETQRNKGNFPGRFSGRQFSNSRSEMNVSTLELGDSALYLCASSSSPQGSNTEAFFGQGTRLTVV.